A selection of T cell receptor beta chains follows, all from one sample in a study of monozygotic twins with inflammatory bowel disease. TCRdb re-called the 5' RACE reads and catalogs CDR3 proteins one per entry, DNA excluded. The sample holds approximately 390,000 distinct CDR3 sequences. The sample consisted of blood. The receptor set was obtained from a human donor with ulcerative colitis or Crohn's disease, or a healthy co-twin of an affected twin (not recorded which). Both conserved end residues are part of each CDR3.

V	J	CDR3
TRBV19	TRBJ2-2	CASSRRGDTGELFF
TRBV2	TRBJ2-7	CASSVSGSSYEQYF
TRBV27	TRBJ2-7	CASSRRAGPSYEQYF
TRBV5-1	TRBJ2-1	CASSLAIRGTEWNNEQFF
TRBV27	TRBJ1-5	CASSRDPNQPQHF
TRBV2	TRBJ2-4	CASSEDRIAGKGIQYF
TRBV6-1	TRBJ2-5	CASLKRTSGREETQYF
TRBV5-1	TRBJ2-5	CASSPGQLAGALETQYF
TRBV19	TRBJ2-1	CASSIEASAYNEQFF
TRBV19	TRBJ1-5	CASSTITGSNQPQHF
TRBV5-4	TRBJ1-3	CASSPDRVPGNTIYF
TRBV19	TRBJ1-3	CASKGWESGNTIYF
TRBV2	TRBJ2-2	CASSHPLTGSFTGELFF
TRBV5-1	TRBJ1-1	CASSSTGTGFLNTEAFF
TRBV28	TRBJ2-7	CASSSLFGASGRPDEQYF
TRBV4-1	TRBJ2-6	CASSQIGGANVLTF
TRBV20-1	TRBJ2-1	CSATTGLGRNEQFF
TRBV15	TRBJ1-6	CATSRVLWGGSYNSPLHF
TRBV5-1	TRBJ2-5	CASSPAGQGETQYF
TRBV9	TRBJ2-5	CASSAQGLNQETQYF
TRBV18	TRBJ1-1	CASSPQGQEINTEAFF
TRBV20-1	TRBJ2-3	CSARPRDRGISDTQYF
TRBV6-2/TRBV6-3	TRBJ2-7	CASRPRDSYEQYF
TRBV6-2/TRBV6-3	TRBJ2-5	CASIRIATHGRETQYF
TRBV18	TRBJ2-7	CASSPRRGTYEQYF
TRBV20-1	TRBJ2-1	CSATTSGSYNEQFF
TRBV12-3/TRBV12-4	TRBJ1-2	CASSHNPFGQGNGYTF
TRBV14	TRBJ2-1	CASSQVGGNEAFF
TRBV3-1	TRBJ1-2	CASSRVLGNYGYTF
TRBV7-3	TRBJ2-3	CASSTHSGSGTDTQYF
TRBV20-1	TRBJ2-1	CSASQGLGQFF
TRBV2	TRBJ1-1	CASRVRVGATEAFF
TRBV20-1	TRBJ2-7	CSARRGLAGWEQYF
TRBV27	TRBJ2-2	CASSLLLGELFF
TRBV20-1	TRBJ1-3	CSASQGAGRNTIYF
TRBV7-6	TRBJ2-6	CASSLGLTGSGANVLTF
TRBV5-1	TRBJ1-2	CASSRTGGVNYGYTF
TRBV7-9	TRBJ1-4	CASRPPGQGVEKLFF
TRBV2	TRBJ2-2	CASSSKTSSTGELFF
TRBV7-9	TRBJ2-2	CASSLKRNTGELFF
TRBV28	TRBJ2-3	CASSYPGDTQYF
TRBV4-1	TRBJ2-1	CASSQDTSGGYNEQFF
TRBV14	TRBJ2-7	CASSQAGGDYEQYF
TRBV6-5	TRBJ2-3	CASSYSPSGGTDTQYF
TRBV11-2	TRBJ1-5	CASSSNLEGAIPNQPQHF
TRBV14	TRBJ2-5	CASSRFQGARETQYF
TRBV28	TRBJ1-2	CASSQTGNGYTF
TRBV12-3/TRBV12-4	TRBJ2-3	CASSRSGRKGDTQYF
TRBV4-2	TRBJ1-5	CASSPRGISGGNQPQHF
TRBV11-2	TRBJ2-7	CASSLGGTSGGRDSYEQYF
TRBV30	TRBJ2-1	CAWATSGAYNEQFF
TRBV28	TRBJ2-7	CASSSHGTQVYEQYF
TRBV27	TRBJ2-2	CASSLWQGPNTGELFF
TRBV25-1	TRBJ1-2	CATRNRGSLPTQGRGRGYTF